This T cell receptor beta chain was recorded in a study of cytomegalovirus exposure and HLA in healthy donors. Study-level points and caveats: Rare TCR sequences dominated, though some public TCRs recurred in many donors.

Amplification used 60 Vbeta primers and 13 Jbeta primers. Clones were read by immunoSEQ multiplex PCR, and TCRdb kept only the in-frame ones, dropping some. This sample has over 100,000 clones, with about four fifths found just once. This clone was detected once. The antigen is undetermined. Trimming cost V 6 bases and J 7 bases; bases outside gene matches: 8. Germline V CDR1 and CDR2: MGHDK, SYGVNS. The CDR3 runs 13 residues. The source is a woman aged 40 to 49 in good health and CMV-seronegative. The chain carries TRBV25-1 and TRBJ1-2; TRBD1 matches 7 bases. The sample taken for sequencing was PBMCs. Here the CDR3 DNA reads TGTGCCAGCAGCTACGGGACAGCCTTTGGCTACACCTTC. Translating it yields CASSYGTAFGYTF.